The 2 T cell receptor beta chains below all came from one sample that was sequenced in a study of T-cell reconstitution after alpha-beta-depleted transplantation in children. The TCRbeta library incorporated unique molecular identifiers. TCRdb redid the calling of the PCR reads with MiXCR, one entry per CDR3 protein. This table holds a few hundred thousand distinct CDR3 sequences, 27% found once. This sample comprised PBMCs, obtained before TCRalphabeta/CD19-depleted stem cell transplant. The receptors here all came from a boy younger than two with Wiskott-Aldrich syndrome, due to receive a stem cell transplant.

The CDR3 is CASVFYYEQYF. In DNA form, the CDR3 reads TGTGCTTCAGTATTTTACTACGAGCAGTACTTC. The genes are TRBV5-8 and TRBJ2-7; D is unresolved. Germline CDR1 and CDR2: SGHTS and YDEGEE. The CDR3 contains 11 residues. Based on the CDR3 plus reference TRBV5-8 and TRBJ2-7, the full variable domain is EAGVTQSPTHLIKTRGQQATLRCSPISGHTSVYWYQQALGLGLQFLLWYDEGEERNRGNFPPRFSGRQFPNYSSELNVNALELEDSALYLCASVFYYEQYFGPGTRLTVT.

The chain links TRBV15 to TRBJ2-7, with D hard to call. The CDR3 loop spans 15 amino acids. V was clipped by 1 base and J by 0 bases, with 10 bases between them. Germline CDR1 reads LNHNV; CDR2 reads YYDKDF (reference sequence). CDR3 residues: CATSRGKGSSYEQYF. The CDR3 region has the DNA TGTGCCACCAGCAGAGGGAAGGGCAGCTCCTACGAGCAGTACTTC.